A single sample is the source of the 5 T cell receptor beta chains below, sequenced in a study of shared clonotypes between healthy human individuals. TCRdb's copy holds only in-frame clones and misses some; the assay was immunoSEQ multiplex PCR. This table has some 530,000 clones, 81% appearing once. Sequencing was done on a sample of PBMCs. These receptors were obtained from a woman aged 40 to 50 in good health. Some clones in this sample may be carry-over from other donors' samples.

The rearrangement joins TRBV5-1 to TRBJ2-7, with D possibly being TRBD2 (5 bases). Trimming cost V 4 bases and J 2 bases, with 7 bases left between them. The CDR3 is 12 amino acids. Germline V CDR1 and CDR2: SGHRS, YFSETQ. The CDR3 nucleotides read TGCGCCAGCAGCCGGGAACCCTACGAGCAGTACTTC. Translating it yields CASSREPYEQYF.

This clone was detected once. A far larger clone is just one base off, so this is likely a read error. The chain employs TRBV5-6 and TRBJ1-2, with 9 bases identical to TRBD1. J gave up 6 bases and V 4 bases, and 13 bases lay outside the gene matches. The CDR3 consists of 16 residues. The germline V gene encodes CDR1 SGHDT and CDR2 YYEEEE. The CDR3 region is CASSDLGQGLNHGYTF. The CDR3, as DNA: TGTGCCAGCAGCGATTTGGGACAGGGATTGAACCATGGCTACACCTTC.

This chain connects TRBV28 to TRBJ2-7; tentative D call: TRBD1 (6 bases). The ends were cut back, 5 bases at V and 5 bases at J, with 28 bases in the middle. In germline, CDR1 is MDHEN, CDR2 SYDVKM. The CDR3 consists of 18 residues. CDR3 coding DNA: TGTGCCAGCAGTGCCGACCGGGACACAAAATGGGGTATCCACGAGCAGTACTTC. It translates to CASSADRDTKWGIHEQYF.

This clone was seen more than once but under ten times. It is likely a read error: a sequence one base away is far more abundant. The genes are TRBV29-1 and TRBJ2-7, with D tentatively TRBD2 (5 bases). Germline V gene lookup returns CDR1 SQVTM and CDR2 ANQGSEA. V dropped 3 bases and J dropped 3 bases, with 15 bases sitting between them. The CDR3 sequence is 14 residues long. In nucleotides, the CDR3 is TGCAGCGTTGAGGTGTTGACTGACTACTACGAGCAGTACTTC. Amino acid sequence: CSVEVLTDYYEQYF.

The V gene is TRBV7-9, the J gene TRBJ2-1, with 8 positions matching TRBD1. Germline CDR1 and CDR2: SEHNR and FQNEAQ (reference sequence). V trimming: 1 base; J trimming: 8 bases; junction bases outside the gene matches: 7. The CDR3 extends over 15 amino acids. The chain's CDR3 is CASSLVQGGRDEQFF. The CDR3 region has the DNA TGTGCCAGCAGCTTAGTACAGGGGGGACGTGATGAGCAGTTCTTC.